The 14 T cell receptor beta chains below come from one sample, sequenced in a study of regulatory dendritic cells for organ transplantation. The antigens for these receptors are not known. CFSE-labeled sorted T cells met regulatory or mature dendritic cells for roughly 5 days. Some clones are missing from TCRdb's copy, which holds only in-frame ones; the method was immunoSEQ multiplex PCR. The data show more than 20,000 clones, less than 90% seen once. Sequencing was performed on naive CD4+ T cells from blood cultured with dendritic cells. Documented subset: CD45RA+ naive T cells. The receptors shown here come from a human donor in good health.

The J gene is TRBJ2-3, the V gene TRBV19; D call uncertain. V gave up 3 bases and J gave up 5 bases, with 3 bases separating them. CDR3 length: 11 amino acids. Per the germline V gene, CDR1 is LNHDA and CDR2 is SQIVND (reference sequence). The CDR3 loop is CASSMVDTQYF. The CDR3 nucleotides read TGTGCCAGTAGTATGGTAGATACGCAGTATTTT.

This chain joins TRBV7-9 and TRBJ2-3; D might be TRBD1 (6 bases). Germline V gene lookup returns CDR1 SEHNR and CDR2 FQNEAQ (reference sequence). CDR3 length equals 15 residues. V dropped 1 base and J dropped 0 bases, with 8 bases sitting between them. CDR3 protein: CASSLDGQSTDTQYF. For the CDR3, the DNA is TGTGCCAGCAGCTTAGATGGACAGAGCACAGATACGCAGTATTTT.

This chain's CDR3 is CASSARLAYEQYF. The DNA of the CDR3 is TGTGCCAGCAGCGCCCGGCTTGCCTACGAGCAGTACTTC. The rearrangement joins TRBV7-2 to TRBJ2-7, with D hard to call. The germline V and J ends were trimmed by 5 bases and 2 bases, with 10 bases remaining between them. The CDR3 has 13 amino acids. Germline V lookup: CDR1 SGHTA, CDR2 FQGNSA.

The chain combines TRBV5-1 with TRBJ2-1; TRBD1 might be the D (6 bases). The CDR3 consists of 15 residues. Looked up from germline, CDR1 is SGHRS and CDR2 is YFSETQ. Trimming removed 2 bases at V and 5 bases at J, with 14 bases between. CDR3 sequence: CASSFTGPVDNEQFF. The CDR3 DNA reads as TGCGCCAGCAGCTTTACAGGGCCTGTAGACAATGAGCAGTTCTTC.

The rearrangement links TRBV28 to TRBJ1-3; D might be TRBD1 (5 bases). Germline V CDR1 and CDR2: MDHEN, SYDVKM. This CDR3 spans 14 amino acids. With 7 bases removed from V and 0 bases from J, the gap between germline ends came to 10 bases. This CDR3 is CASMRGNSGNTIYF. The DNA for the CDR3 is TGTGCCAGCATGAGGGGTAACTCTGGAAACACCATATATTTT.

The rearrangement joins TRBV7-9 to TRBJ2-2, with 7 bases lining up with TRBD1. This CDR3 has 17 residues. Germline V lookup: CDR1 SEHNR, CDR2 FQNEAQ (reference sequence). After removal of 2 bases from V and 3 bases from J, the junction contained 9 bases not matched to a gene. The CDR3 protein is CASSLTGVGSDTGELFF. The CDR3 DNA is TGTGCCAGCAGCTTAACAGGGGTGGGCTCGGACACCGGGGAGCTGTTTTTT.

The chain is built from TRBV28 and TRBJ1-3, with D perhaps matching TRBD1 (5 bases). Germline CDR1 and CDR2: MDHEN and SYDVKM. The ends were cut back, 7 bases at V and 2 bases at J, with 15 bases in the middle. The CDR3 contains 15 residues. CDR3 sequence: CASMSWGGTGNTIYF. The CDR3 region has the DNA TGTGCCAGCATGTCCTGGGGGGGGACTGGAAACACCATATATTTT.

The rearrangement links TRBV2 to TRBJ1-5, with TRBD1 matching 8 bases. The J segment lost 3 bases and the V segment lost 6 bases, leaving 4 bases of the junction unmatched. Germline-derived CDR1 and CDR2 are SNHLY and FYNNEI. The CDR3 sequence is 14 residues long. The CDR3: CASSATGVNQPQHF. For the CDR3, the DNA is TGTGCCAGCAGCGCGACAGGGGTCAATCAGCCCCAGCATTTT.

The chain links TRBV10-3 to TRBJ2-7; D may be TRBD1 or TRBD2 (5 bases each). This CDR3 is built from 16 residues. V was clipped by 0 bases and J by 2 bases, with 14 bases between them. Germline V lookup: CDR1 ENHRY, CDR2 SYGVKD. The CDR3 bases are TGTGCCATCAGTGAGTCGTATGGGACGAATACCTACGAGCAGTACTTC. Protein: CAISESYGTNTYEQYF.

The V call is TRBV30, the J call TRBJ2-7, with D perhaps TRBD2 (6 bases). CDR3 length: 14 residues. Germline loops: CDR1 GTSNPN, CDR2 SVGIG (reference sequence). Trimming removed 0 bases at V and 2 bases at J, with 11 bases between. CDR3 loop: CAWSVGGDAYEQYF. CDR3 coding DNA: TGTGCCTGGAGTGTAGGCGGGGACGCCTACGAGCAGTACTTC.

The rearrangement links TRBV6-6 to TRBJ2-1; TRBD1 or TRBD2 may be the D gene (6 bases each). The CDR3 has 14 residues. With 8 bases removed from V and 4 bases from J, the gap between germline ends came to 15 bases. The V gene's germline CDR1 is MNHNY and CDR2 SVGAGI (reference sequence). The CDR3 loop reads CASERGANYNEQFF. In nucleotides, the CDR3 is TGTGCCAGCGAGAGGGGGGCTAATTACAATGAGCAGTTCTTC.

V and J are TRBV10-3 and TRBJ2-7; D gene ambiguous. CDR3 length: 11 residues. Germline values: CDR1 ENHRY, CDR2 SYGVKD. Trimming shortened V by 6 bases and J by 5 bases, and 8 bases separated the two germline ends. CDR3 region: CAIRGLDEQYF. The CDR3 DNA reads as TGTGCCATCAGGGGCTTGGACGAGCAGTACTTC.

The rearrangement joins TRBV29-1 to TRBJ2-5; D remains ambiguous. V dropped 4 bases and J dropped 6 bases, with 9 bases sitting between them. Germline-derived CDR1 and CDR2 are SQVTM and ANQGSEA. This CDR3 spans 11 amino acids. The CDR3 DNA reads TGCAGCGTTGTGTCAGTCCAGACCCAGTACTTC. It codes for CSVVSVQTQYF.

The J gene is TRBJ2-2, the V gene TRBV5-1; TRBD1 aligns across 10 bases. The CDR3 extends over 19 amino acids. Trimming at V came to 2 bases and at J to 1 base, leaving 11 bases not matched to a gene. Germline V gene lookup returns CDR1 SGHRS and CDR2 YFSETQ. CDR3 coding DNA: TGCGCCAGCAGCTTATTCCGGGACAGGGGAGTGAAGAACACCGGGGAGCTGTTTTTT. This encodes CASSLFRDRGVKNTGELFF.